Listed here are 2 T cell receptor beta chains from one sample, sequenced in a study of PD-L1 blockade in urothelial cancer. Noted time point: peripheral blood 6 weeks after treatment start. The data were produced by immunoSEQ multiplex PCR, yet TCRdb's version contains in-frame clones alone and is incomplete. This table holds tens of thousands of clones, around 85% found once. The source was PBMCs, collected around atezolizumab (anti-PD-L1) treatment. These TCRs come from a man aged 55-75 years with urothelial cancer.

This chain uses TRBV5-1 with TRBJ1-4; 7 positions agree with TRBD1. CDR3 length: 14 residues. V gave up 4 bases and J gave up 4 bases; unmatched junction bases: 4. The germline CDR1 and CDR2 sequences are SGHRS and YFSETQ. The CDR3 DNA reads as TGCGCCAGCAGCGGGGACAGCTATAATGAAAAACTGTTTTTT. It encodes CASSGDSYNEKLFF.

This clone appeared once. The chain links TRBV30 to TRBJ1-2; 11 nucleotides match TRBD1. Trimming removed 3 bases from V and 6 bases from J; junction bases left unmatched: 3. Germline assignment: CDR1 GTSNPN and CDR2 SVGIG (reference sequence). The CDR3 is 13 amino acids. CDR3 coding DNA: TGTGCCTGGAGGGACAGGGGGCTAGATGGCTACACCTTC. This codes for CAWRDRGLDGYTF.